This T cell receptor beta chain stems from a study of beta chain features in type 1 diabetes. Whole-study findings and limits: Shorter TCRB CDR3s, moderately but significantly so, marked every one of the four CD4+ subsets in Type 1 diabetes patients. PCR might show a preference for shorter templates, equally across patients and controls. For TCRB rearrangement, an influence of HLA type remained unresolved here.

Expressed TCRB transcripts got sequenced, as all isolated RNA was reverse transcribed. Clones were read by immunoSEQ multiplex PCR, and TCRdb kept only the in-frame ones, dropping some. The data hold about 240,000 clones, with roughly 14% observed a single time. The authors took one heparinised blood draw, averaging roughly 100 mL, from each donor. Points on this clone: Antigen unknown.

V lost 3 bases, J lost 4 bases, and 17 bases lay in between. CDR3 length equals 16 residues. Germline lookup yields CDR1 MNHEY and CDR2 SMNVEV (reference sequence). This chain joins TRBV27 and TRBJ2-3; weak D call: TRBD2 (5 bases). The TCR sequence derives from a man aged 25-45 years with type 1 diabetes. The sequenced sample was naive CD4+ T cells from blood. The CDR3 here is CASSLGAAPLPDTQYF. The CDR3 coding sequence is TGTGCCAGCAGTTTGGGAGCGGCCCCCCTACCAGATACGCAGTATTTT.